This TCR beta chain was observed in a study of blood T cells in healthy people across ages. For this clonotype: Its target is unknown. At one boundary the junction diverges from the germline segment, which might be a read error.

Germline V CDR1 and CDR2: SQVTM, ANQGSEA. CDR3 length equals 13 residues. Findings and caveats of the study: A strong correlation was found between TCR beta diversity and the percentage of naive T cells.

Together with a sample-barcoded 5' primer, a J-beta primer mix was included in a second PCR lasting about 7 to 11 cycles. Every molecule of cDNA carried a tag from a template-switch adaptor with 12 random nucleotides. MiXCR, run by TCRdb on the 5' RACE reads, gives a single entry per CDR3 protein. The table includes 780,000 or so distinct CDR3 sequences, roughly 50% detected once. The sequencing input was blood. This sequence was found in a man between 35 and 55 years old in good health. This chain connects TRBV29-1 to TRBJ2-1, with 8 bases that match TRBD1. The CDR3 region has the DNA TGCAGCGCCCAGGGGGCGTTTCGCAATGAGCGGTTCTTC. It codes for CSAQGAFRNERFF.